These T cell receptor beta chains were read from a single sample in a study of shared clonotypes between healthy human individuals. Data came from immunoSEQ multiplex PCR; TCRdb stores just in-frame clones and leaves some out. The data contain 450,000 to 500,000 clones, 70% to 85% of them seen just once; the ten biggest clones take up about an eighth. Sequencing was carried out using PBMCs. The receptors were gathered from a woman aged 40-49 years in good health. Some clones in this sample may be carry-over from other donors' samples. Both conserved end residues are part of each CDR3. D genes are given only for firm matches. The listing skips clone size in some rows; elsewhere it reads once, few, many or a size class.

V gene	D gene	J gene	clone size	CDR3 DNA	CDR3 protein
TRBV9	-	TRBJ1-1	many	TGTGCCAGCAGCGTAGAGGGCGGGGGACCCACTGAAGCTTTCTTT	CASSVEGGGPTEAFF
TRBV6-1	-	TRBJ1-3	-	TGTGCCAGCAGTGACCCTTCGAGGGGCGCTGGAAACACCATATATTTT	CASSDPSRGAGNTIYF
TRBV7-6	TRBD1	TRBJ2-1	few	TGTGCCAGCAGCCAACCGGGACAGGGGAACAATGAGCAGTTCTTC	CASSQPGQGNNEQFF
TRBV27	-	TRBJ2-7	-	TGTGCCAGCAGTCCCCCGGGCTCCTACGAGCAGTACTTC	CASSPPGSYEQYF
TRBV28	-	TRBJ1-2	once	TGTGCCAGCAGTTCGCACAGGCAACCCGCTTTTTATGGCTACACCTTC	CASSSHRQPAFYGYTF
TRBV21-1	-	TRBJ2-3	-	TGTGCCAGCAGCAAACGGACTAGCGGGACAAATACGCAGTATTTT	CASSKRTSGTNTQYF
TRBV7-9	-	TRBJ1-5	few	TGTGCCAGCAGCTTAGGGGCGGGAAATCAGCCCCAGCATTTT	CASSLGAGNQPQHF
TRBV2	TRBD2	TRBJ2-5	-	TGTGCCAGCCGAACCGGGACTAGCGGATACCAAGAGACCCAGTACTTC	CASRTGTSGYQETQYF
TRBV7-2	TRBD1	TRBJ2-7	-	TGTGCCAGCAGTTACGGGACAGGGGCCCTCGAGCAGTACTTC	CASSYGTGALEQYF
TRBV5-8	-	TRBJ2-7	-	TGTGCCAGCAGCTTGGCCCTCGGGGTTGCGGAGCAGTACTTC	CASSLALGVAEQYF
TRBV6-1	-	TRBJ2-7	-	TGTGCTTCAGGGAGCTCCTACGAGCAGTACTTC	CASGSSYEQYF
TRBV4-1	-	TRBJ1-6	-	TGCGCCAGCAGCCAAGTGGGGCTAAATTCACCCCTCCACTTT	CASSQVGLNSPLHF
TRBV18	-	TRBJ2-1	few	TGTGCCAGCTCACCGTCCAGGACTAAATCTCTTGAGCAGTTCTTC	CASSPSRTKSLEQFF
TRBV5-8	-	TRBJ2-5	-	TGTGCCAGCAGCCCCTGGGGGCAGGGGGAGACCCAGTACTTC	CASSPWGQGETQYF
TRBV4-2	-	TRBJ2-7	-	TGTGCCAGCAGCCAAGATAGGGGCCACTACGAGCAGTACTTC	CASSQDRGHYEQYF
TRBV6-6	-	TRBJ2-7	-	TGTGCCAGCAGTCGCCAGGACACAATAGTATCCTACGAGCAGTACTTC	CASSRQDTIVSYEQYF
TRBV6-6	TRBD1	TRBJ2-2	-	TGTGCCAGCAGTTACACGACAGGGGGAACCGGGGAGCTGTTTTTT	CASSYTTGGTGELFF
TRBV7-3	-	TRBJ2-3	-	TGTGCCAGCAGCCTTCTGGCCGGGCTCGCAGATACGCAGTATTTT	CASSLLAGLADTQYF
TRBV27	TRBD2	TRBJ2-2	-	TGTGCCAGCAGTTTATGGGTTACGGGAGGGCTGGGGGAGCTGTTTTTT	CASSLWVTGGLGELFF
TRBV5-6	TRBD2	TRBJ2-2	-	TGTGCCAGCAGCTTCCGCGGACTAGCGGGAGGCGGTTCCGGGGAGCTGTTTTTT	CASSFRGLAGGGSGELFF
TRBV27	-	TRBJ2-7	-	TGTGCCAGCGGTGGATCTGGACTCCAGCCGCGGGGCGAGCAGTACTTC	CASGGSGLQPRGEQYF
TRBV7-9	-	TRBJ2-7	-	TGTGCCAGCAGCCCAATCCCCGGGACTCCCCCCAAGCAGTACTTC	CASSPIPGTPPKQYF
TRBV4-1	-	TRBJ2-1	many	TGCGCCAGCAGTGTATCAGGGGAGCAGTTCTTC	CASSVSGEQFF
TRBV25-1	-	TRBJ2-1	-	TGTGCCAGCAGTGATGCGGGGTGGAGCTCCTACAATGAGCAGTTCTTC	CASSDAGWSSYNEQFF
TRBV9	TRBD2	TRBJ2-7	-	TGTGCCAGCAGCGTCTCCGGGACTAGCCACCCCGAGCAGTACTTC	CASSVSGTSHPEQYF
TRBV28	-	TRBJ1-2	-	TGTGCCAGCAGTTTCCGGGCCCACTATGGCTACACCTTC	CASSFRAHYGYTF
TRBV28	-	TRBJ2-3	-	TGTGCCAGCAGCAGGGCCGACACAGATACGCAGTATTTT	CASSRADTDTQYF
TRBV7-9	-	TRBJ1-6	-	TGTGCCAGCAGACGAGACCTGAATTCACCCCTCCACTTT	CASRRDLNSPLHF
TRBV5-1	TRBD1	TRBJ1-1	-	TGCGCCAGCAGCTCAACGCAGACAGGGGGAACTGAAGCTTTCTTT	CASSSTQTGGTEAFF
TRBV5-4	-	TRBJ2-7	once	TGTGCCAGCAGCTTGGGGGGTTCCTCCTACGAGCAGTACTTC	CASSLGGSSYEQYF
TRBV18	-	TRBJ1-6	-	TGTGCCAGTTCGAGCTCCTATAATTCACCCCTCCACTTT	CASSSSYNSPLHF
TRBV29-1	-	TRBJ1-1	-	TGCAGCGTTGATGGGGTAAACACTGAAGCTTTCTTT	CSVDGVNTEAFF
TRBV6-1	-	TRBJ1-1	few	TGTGCCAGCAGTGAGCGAGAGAACACTGAAGCTTTCTTT	CASSERENTEAFF
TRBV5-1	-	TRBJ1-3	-	TGCGCCAGCAGCTTGACGGGCGTCGGAAACACCATATATTTT	CASSLTGVGNTIYF
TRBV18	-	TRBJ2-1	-	TGTGCCAGCTCAGCCACCTCTGTACCCTCCTACAATGAGCAGTTCTTC	CASSATSVPSYNEQFF
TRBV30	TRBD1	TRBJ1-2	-	TGTGCCTGGAGGGACAGGAATTCGTTCTATGGCTACACCTTC	CAWRDRNSFYGYTF
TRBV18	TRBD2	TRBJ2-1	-	TGTGCCAGCTCAAGTAGCGGGAGGACCTACAATGAGCAGTTCTTC	CASSSSGRTYNEQFF
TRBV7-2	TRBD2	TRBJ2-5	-	TGTGCCAGCAGCCCAGGACTAGCTAGGGAGACCCAGTACTTC	CASSPGLARETQYF
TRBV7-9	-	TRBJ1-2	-	TGTGCCAGCAGCTTAGGGACAGTCGATGGCTACACCTTC	CASSLGTVDGYTF
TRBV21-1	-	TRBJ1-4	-	TGTGCCAGCAGCCACGGGTCAGGGGTTAGTGATGAAAAACTGTTTTTT	CASSHGSGVSDEKLFF
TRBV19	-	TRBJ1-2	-	TGTGCCAGTAGTATGTCAGCAGGGTTGAATGGCTACACCTTC	CASSMSAGLNGYTF
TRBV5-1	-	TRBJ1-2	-	TGCGCCAGCAGCTCCGACGGCAACTATGGCTACACCTTC	CASSSDGNYGYTF
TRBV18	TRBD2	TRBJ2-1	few	TGTGCCAGCTCCCCCGGGACTAGCGGGAGGGCGGATGAGCAGTTCTTC	CASSPGTSGRADEQFF
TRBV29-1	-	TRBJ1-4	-	TGCAGCGTTGAAGATCGAGGAAGGGAAAAACTGTTTTTT	CSVEDRGREKLFF
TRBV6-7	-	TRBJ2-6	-	TGTGCCAGCAGTCATCCTCGGCGTTTACAAAGTCGGGCCAACGTCCTGACTTTC	CASSHPRRLQSRANVLTF
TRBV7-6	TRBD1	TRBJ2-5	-	TGTGCCAGCAGCCGAACACCACAGGGGTGGGGAGAGACCCAGTACTTC	CASSRTPQGWGETQYF
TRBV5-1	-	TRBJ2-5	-	TGCGCCAGCAGCTTAGGGGCGGCCGGGGAGACCCAGTACTTC	CASSLGAAGETQYF
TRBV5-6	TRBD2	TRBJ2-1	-	TGTGCCAGCAGCTTTAGCGGGAGTCTGGGGAATGAGCAGTTCTTC	CASSFSGSLGNEQFF
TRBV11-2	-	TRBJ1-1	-	TGTGCCAGCAGCTTAGCGGGACGGTCTCAAGGCACTGAAGCTTTCTTT	CASSLAGRSQGTEAFF
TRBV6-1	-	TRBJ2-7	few	TGTGCCAGCAGTGATGGGGCAGCTCAGTACTTC	CASSDGAAQYF
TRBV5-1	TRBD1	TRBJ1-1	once	TGCGCCAGCAGCGCAGGGGGCGCGATGAGCACTGAAGCTTTCTTT	CASSAGGAMSTEAFF
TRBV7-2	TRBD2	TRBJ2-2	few	TGTGCCAGCAAACGAGCGGGAGGAACGGCCGGGGAGCTGTTTTTT	CASKRAGGTAGELFF